Below are 6 T cell receptor beta chains sequenced from a single sample in a study of graft-versus-host responses after intestinal transplantation. Intraepithelial lymphocytes and lamina propria lymphocytes were released through processing of graft tissue. The protocol was immunoSEQ multiplex PCR, while the TCRdb copy is restricted to in-frame clones and leaves out a portion. The sample shows around 13,000 clones, around 69% of them seen only once. The specimen was ileum tissue, collected 16 days after intestinal transplant. Receptor source: a human patient who received an intestinal transplant, so some T cells may come from the graft donor.

The J gene is TRBJ2-7, the V gene TRBV5-1; a weak D match, TRBD1 (6 bases). The CDR3 is 15 residues long. The germline V gene encodes CDR1 SGHRS and CDR2 YFSETQ. The ends were cut back, 0 bases at V and 4 bases at J, with 14 bases in the middle. CDR3 in amino acids: CASSLAQGSFYEQYF. As DNA, the CDR3 is TGCGCCAGCAGCTTGGCGCAGGGGTCTTTTTACGAGCAGTACTTC. The full variable domain, completed using reference TRBV5-1 and TRBJ2-7, is KAGVTQTPRYLIKTRGQQVTLSCSPISGHRSVSWYQQTPGQGLQFLFEYFSETQRNKGNFPGRFSGRQFSNSRSEMNVSTLELGDSALYLCASSLAQGSFYEQYFGPGTRLTVT.

This sequence joins TRBV5-1 and TRBJ1-6; D perhaps matches TRBD1 (5 bases). The CDR3 runs 16 residues. Deletions cut 4 bases from V and 7 bases from J, with 18 bases between. Germline V gene lookup returns CDR1 SGHRS and CDR2 YFSETQ. CDR3 region: CASSPRMGGGNSPLHF. DNA for the CDR3: TGCGCCAGCAGCCCGCGCATGGGGGGAGGAAATTCACCCCTCCACTTT.

This clone came up a few times. The CDR3: CASSGGSSYNEQFF. CDR3 nucleotide sequence: TGTGCCAGCAGTGGAGGGAGCTCCTACAATGAGCAGTTCTTC. The rearrangement joins TRBV6-6 to TRBJ2-1; D may be TRBD2 (6 bases). Germline CDR1 is MNHNY and CDR2 is SVGAGI (reference sequence). CDR3 length: 14 residues. The V and J ends lost 5 bases and 0 bases respectively, with 8 bases between them.

The sample holds one count of this clone. The genes are TRBV5-5 and TRBJ1-2; D remains unclear. Trimming took 2 bases from V and 0 from J, leaving 5 bases between them. Per the germline V gene, CDR1 is SGHKS and CDR2 is YYEKEE (reference sequence). The CDR3 contains 13 residues. The CDR3 nucleotides read TGTGCCAGCAGCTTTGCGGCTAACTATGGCTACACCTTC. Its protein product is CASSFAANYGYTF.

The chain joins TRBV19 to TRBJ1-6, with D unresolved. The CDR3 runs to 13 residues. Trimming removed 1 base from V and 7 bases from J, with 5 bases in between. Germline V CDR1 and CDR2: LNHDA, SQIVND (reference sequence). The CDR3 is CASSIGQNSPLHF. Written as DNA, the CDR3 is TGTGCCAGTAGTATAGGACAAAATTCACCCCTCCACTTT. The complete variable domain, with remaining parts taken from reference TRBV19 and TRBJ1-6, reads DGGITQSPKYLFRKEGQNVTLSCEQNLNHDAMYWYRQDPGQGLRLIYYSQIVNDFQKGDIAEGYSVSREKKESFPLTVTSAQKNPTAFYLCASSIGQNSPLHFGNGTRLTVT.

This chain connects TRBV7-9 to TRBJ2-1; 9 nucleotides align to TRBD1. The V and J ends lost 5 bases and 2 bases, in that order; junction bases with no gene match: 4. The CDR3 consists of 15 residues. Germline V lookup: CDR1 SEHNR, CDR2 FQNEAQ (reference sequence). The CDR3 sequence: CASSAHRGPYNEQFF. Here the CDR3 DNA reads TGTGCCAGCAGCGCCCACAGGGGGCCCTACAATGAGCAGTTCTTC.